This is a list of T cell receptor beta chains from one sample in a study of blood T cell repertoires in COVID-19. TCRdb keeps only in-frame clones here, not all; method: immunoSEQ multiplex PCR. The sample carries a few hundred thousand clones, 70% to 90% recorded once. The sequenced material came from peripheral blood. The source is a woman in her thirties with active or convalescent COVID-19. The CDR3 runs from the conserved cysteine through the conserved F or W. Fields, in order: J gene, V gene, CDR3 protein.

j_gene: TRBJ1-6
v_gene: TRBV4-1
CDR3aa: CASSLTGYNSPLHF

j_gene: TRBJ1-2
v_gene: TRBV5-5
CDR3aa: CASSLVPRSGGYTF

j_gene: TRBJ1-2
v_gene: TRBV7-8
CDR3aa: CASSPRQGYYGYTF

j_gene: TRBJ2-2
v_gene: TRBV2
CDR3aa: CASSDQGASTGELFF

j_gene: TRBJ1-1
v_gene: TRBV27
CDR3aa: CASSFYRGLGTGGVEAFF

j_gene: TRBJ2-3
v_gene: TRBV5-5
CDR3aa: CASSLGLAGSHGDTQYF

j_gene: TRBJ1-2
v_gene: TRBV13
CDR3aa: CASSFMGAGGYTF

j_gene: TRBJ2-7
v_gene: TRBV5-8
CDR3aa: CASSVSNEQYF

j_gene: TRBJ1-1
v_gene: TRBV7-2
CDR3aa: CASSPQGQGISEAFF

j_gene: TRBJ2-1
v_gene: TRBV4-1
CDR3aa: CASSPEASGGATNEQFF

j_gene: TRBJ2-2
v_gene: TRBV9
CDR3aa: CAGSVEDSYTGELFF

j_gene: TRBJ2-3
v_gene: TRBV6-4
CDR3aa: CASSVTVGDTQYF

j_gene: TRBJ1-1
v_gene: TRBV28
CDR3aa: CASSFGRGTEAFF

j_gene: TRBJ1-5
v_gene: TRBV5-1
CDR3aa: CASSLAGNQPQHF

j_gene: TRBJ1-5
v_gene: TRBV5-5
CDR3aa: CASSFMAGTWGNQPQHF

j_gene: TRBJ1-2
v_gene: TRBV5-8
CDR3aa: CASSNAPPVTF

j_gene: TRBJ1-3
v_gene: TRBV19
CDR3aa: CASIAADRVRSGNTIYF

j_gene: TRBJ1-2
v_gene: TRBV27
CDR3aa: CASSSQGAPGYTF

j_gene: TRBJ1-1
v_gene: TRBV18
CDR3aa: CASQGQQNTEAFF

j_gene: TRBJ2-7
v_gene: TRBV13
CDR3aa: CASSLGGKGEQYF

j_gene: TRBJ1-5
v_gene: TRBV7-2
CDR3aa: CASSFPGSRQHF

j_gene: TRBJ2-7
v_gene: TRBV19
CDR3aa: CASSIQGHVSYEQYF

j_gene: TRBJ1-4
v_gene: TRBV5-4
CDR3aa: CASSRTGTGEKLFF

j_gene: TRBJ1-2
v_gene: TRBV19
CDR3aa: CASRYQGAYGYTF

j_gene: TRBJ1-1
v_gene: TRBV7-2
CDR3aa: CASSFTGDREAFF

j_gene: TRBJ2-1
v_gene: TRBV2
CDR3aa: CASNGWGGTYNEQFF

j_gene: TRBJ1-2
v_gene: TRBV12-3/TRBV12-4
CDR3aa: CASSKWTWSYTF

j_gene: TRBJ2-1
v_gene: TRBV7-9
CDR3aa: CASSPDRGRSYNEQFF

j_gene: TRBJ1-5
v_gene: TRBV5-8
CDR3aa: CASSLSRPGSNQPQHF

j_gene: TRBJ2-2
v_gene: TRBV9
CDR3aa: CASSPTGGNTGELFF

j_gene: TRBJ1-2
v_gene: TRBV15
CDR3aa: CATSRDRGPVNGYTF

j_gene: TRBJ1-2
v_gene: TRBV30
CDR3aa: CACHTGAYGYTF

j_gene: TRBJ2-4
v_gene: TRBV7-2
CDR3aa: CASSTPGARNIQYF

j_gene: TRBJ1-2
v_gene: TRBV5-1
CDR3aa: CASSSGPEGGYTF

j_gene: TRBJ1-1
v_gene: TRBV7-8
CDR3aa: CASSGRTPIVGAEAFF

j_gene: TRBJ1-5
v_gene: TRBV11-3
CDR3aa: CASMERGAGNQPQHF

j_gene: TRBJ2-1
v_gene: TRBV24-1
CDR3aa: CATSDPSGGSSYNEQFF

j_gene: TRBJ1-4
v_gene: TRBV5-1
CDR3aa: CASSSGASREKLFF

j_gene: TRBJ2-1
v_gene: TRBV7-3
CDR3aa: CASSLTGLHSYNEQFF

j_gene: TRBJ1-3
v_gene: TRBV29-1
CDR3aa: CSVLPAGLGNTIYF

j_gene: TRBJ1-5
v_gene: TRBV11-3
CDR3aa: CASSLAGGHQPQHF

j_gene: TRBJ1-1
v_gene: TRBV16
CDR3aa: CASSQEGGTLPGVAEAFF

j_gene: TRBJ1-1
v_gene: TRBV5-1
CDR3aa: CASSTDRGVRATEAFF

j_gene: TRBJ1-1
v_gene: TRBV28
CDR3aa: CASSLSKGGGGPFAEAFF

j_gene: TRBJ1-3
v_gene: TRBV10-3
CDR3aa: CAISDLGGSGNTIYF

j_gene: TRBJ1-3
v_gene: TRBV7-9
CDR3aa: CASGRTGVLGNTIYF

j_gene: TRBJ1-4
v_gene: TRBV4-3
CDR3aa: CASSQSPGRDTTNEKLFF

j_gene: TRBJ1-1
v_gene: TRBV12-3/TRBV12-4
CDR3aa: CASSYLNTEAFF

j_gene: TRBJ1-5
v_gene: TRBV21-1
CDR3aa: CASCSAGIVGNQPQHF

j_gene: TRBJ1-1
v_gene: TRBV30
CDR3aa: CAWRREGANPRSPEAFF

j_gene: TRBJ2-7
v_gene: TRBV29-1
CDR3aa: CSVASTGTGDGYEQYF

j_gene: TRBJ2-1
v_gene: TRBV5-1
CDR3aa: CASSLDEEEQFF